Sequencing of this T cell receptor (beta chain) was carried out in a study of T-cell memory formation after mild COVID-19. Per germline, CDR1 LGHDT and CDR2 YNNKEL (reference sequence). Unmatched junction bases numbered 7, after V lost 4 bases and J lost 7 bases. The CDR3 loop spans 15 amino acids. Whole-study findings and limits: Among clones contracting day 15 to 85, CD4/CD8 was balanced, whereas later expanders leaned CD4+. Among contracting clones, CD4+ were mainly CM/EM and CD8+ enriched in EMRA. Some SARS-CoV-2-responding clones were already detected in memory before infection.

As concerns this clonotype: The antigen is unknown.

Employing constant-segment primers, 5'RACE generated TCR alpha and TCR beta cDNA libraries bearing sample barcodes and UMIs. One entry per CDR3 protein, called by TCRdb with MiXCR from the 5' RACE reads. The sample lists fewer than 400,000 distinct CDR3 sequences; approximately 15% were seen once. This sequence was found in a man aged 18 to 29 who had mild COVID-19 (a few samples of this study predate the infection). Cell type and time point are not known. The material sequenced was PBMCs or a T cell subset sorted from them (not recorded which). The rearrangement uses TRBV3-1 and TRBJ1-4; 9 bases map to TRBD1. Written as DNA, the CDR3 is TGTGCCAGCAGCCTTCGGACAGGGGAAGGTGAAAAACTGTTTTTT. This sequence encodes CASSLRTGEGEKLFF. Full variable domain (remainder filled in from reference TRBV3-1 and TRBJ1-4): DTAVSQTPKYLVTQMGNDKSIKCEQNLGHDTMYWYKQDSKKFLKIMFSYNNKELIINETVPNRFSPKSPDKAHLNLHINSLELGDSAVYFCASSLRTGEGEKLFFGSGTQLSVL.